This paragraph reports one T cell receptor beta chain. The target antigen is unknown. The CDR3 extends over 16 amino acids. Looked up from germline, CDR1 is SGHAT and CDR2 is FQNNGV. Trimming cost V 2 bases and J 4 bases, with 15 bases left between them. These data are taken from a study of beta chain features in type 1 diabetes. Study-level background: Sorted cells from all samples, numbering 107,917,701, were examined.

General study findings and limits: Shorter TCRB CDR3s, moderately but significantly so, were found in Type 1 diabetes patients in all four CD4+ subsets.

Isolated RNA was reverse transcribed in full, so expressed TCRB transcripts were sequenced. Using immunoSEQ multiplex PCR, the repertoire was profiled, and TCRdb retains in-frame clones only, with some absent. The profile covers about 190,000 clones, with around 7.8% appearing a single time and about 0.9% taken by the ten largest. This chain connects TRBV11-2 to TRBJ1-3, with D uncertain. The sample consisted of central memory CD4+ T cells from blood. This TCR was recovered from a woman in her thirties or forties with type 1 diabetes. Here the CDR3 reads CASSLNTPQWGNTIYF. The CDR3 coding sequence is TGTGCCAGCAGCTTAAACACCCCCCAGTGGGGAAACACCATATATTTT.